Below are 14 T cell receptor beta chains sequenced from a single sample in a study of blood T cell repertoires in COVID-19. TCRdb keeps only in-frame clones here, not all; method: immunoSEQ multiplex PCR. The top ten hold 4% to 5% of the sample, which has tens of thousands of clones, just over 85% seen once. The sample comprised peripheral blood. These TCRs come from a man older than 75 with active COVID-19.

This clone was observed a few times. The V call is TRBV9, the J call TRBJ1-5; TRBD1 matches 7 bases. Unmatched junction bases numbered 8, after V lost 4 bases and J lost 7 bases. Germline values: CDR1 SGDLS, CDR2 YYNGEE. The CDR3 covers 14 residues. In nucleotides, the CDR3 is TGTGCCAGCAGCCGTGAGGGGGCGGAGCAGCCCCAGCATTTT. This sequence encodes CASSREGAEQPQHF.

V is TRBV10-3 and J is TRBJ1-2; 7 nucleotides match TRBD1. The CDR3 has 16 amino acids. The trim removed 6 bases at V and 4 bases at J, leaving 14 bases unmatched. Germline CDR1 is ENHRY and CDR2 is SYGVKD. CDR3 nucleotide sequence: TGTGCCATCAGCGCCGGTGATGAGGGGGCAGTCTATGGCTACACCTTC. This translates into CAISAGDEGAVYGYTF.

The chain employs TRBV5-1 and TRBJ2-1; 7 nucleotides match TRBD2. Germline lookup yields CDR1 SGHRS and CDR2 YFSETQ. Losses at the gene ends were 6 bases for V and 2 bases for J; bases not matched to a gene: 8. This CDR3 has 15 residues. CDR3 residues: CASNVAGGTYNEQFF. CDR3 DNA sequence: TGCGCCAGCAATGTAGCGGGTGGGACCTACAATGAGCAGTTCTTC.

This clone was detected a few times. The chain has TRBV3-1 (or the pseudogene TRBV3-2) and TRBJ1-3, with a possible D match to TRBD1 (6 bases). The CDR3 runs 18 residues. Germline CDR1 LGHDT, CDR2 YNNKEL (reference sequence). V was clipped by 0 bases and J by 3 bases, with 18 bases between them. CDR3 sequence (DNA): TGTGCCAGCAGCCAAGATCAAAGGGCAGGGGATGGTGGAAACACCATATATTTT. Residues: CASSQDQRAGDGGNTIYF.

The V call is TRBV7-9, the J call TRBJ2-7; 11 positions agree with TRBD1. The CDR3 consists of 15 residues. CDR1 is SEHNR, CDR2 FQNEAQ, per germline (reference sequence). The V and J ends lost 10 bases and 3 bases, in that order; junction bases with no gene match: 11. The chain's CDR3 is CATAGTGGMGYEQYF. DNA for the CDR3: TGTGCCACTGCCGGGACAGGGGGGATGGGCTACGAGCAGTACTTC.

The chain couples TRBV4-2 to TRBJ2-7; D is possibly TRBD1 (6 bases). CDR1 and CDR2 (germline): LGHNA, YNFKEQ. V was pared by 0 bases and J by 0 bases, with 15 bases between. The CDR3 runs to 17 residues. CDR3 region: CASSQEGGGLSSYEQYF. CDR3 sequence (DNA): TGTGCCAGCAGCCAAGAAGGTGGGGGCCTCTCCTCCTACGAGCAGTACTTC.

V and J are TRBV19 and TRBJ2-7; the D gene is possibly TRBD1 (6 bases). Trimming stripped 10 bases from V and 6 bases from J, with 22 bases between. The CDR3 has 14 amino acids. Germline V gene sequence: CDR1 LNHDA, CDR2 SQIVND (reference sequence). The CDR3 loop is CATRGLVEGGEQYF. The CDR3 DNA reads as TGTGCCACCAGAGGGCTAGTAGAAGGGGGCGAGCAGTACTTC. Combining the CDR3 with reference TRBV19 and TRBJ2-7 gives the whole variable domain DGGITQSPKYLFRKEGQNVTLSCEQNLNHDAMYWYRQDPGQGLRLIYYSQIVNDFQKGDIAEGYSVSREKKESFPLTVTSAQKNPTAFYLCATRGLVEGGEQYFGPGTRLTVT.

V usage is TRBV19 and J usage is TRBJ2-5; D is unclear. Germline V gene sequence: CDR1 LNHDA, CDR2 SQIVND (reference sequence). The CDR3 runs to 15 residues. V was trimmed by 5 bases and J by 9 bases, leaving 22 bases between them. The CDR3: CASSVSGGEHSAQYF. The CDR3 nucleotides are TGTGCCAGTAGTGTATCGGGTGGTGAGCATTCGGCCCAGTACTTC.

This rearrangement joins TRBV6-5 to TRBJ2-1, with TRBD2 matching over 9 bases. The CDR3 totals 14 residues. Trimming removed 8 bases from V and 8 bases from J; junction bases left unmatched: 10. Germline values: CDR1 MNHEY, CDR2 SVGAGI. CDR3 sequence (DNA): TGTGCCAGCGGGGTGATAGCGGGAGTGCATGAGCAGTTCTTC. The encoded protein is CASGVIAGVHEQFF.

This clone turned up a few times. The chain couples TRBV9 to TRBJ2-2; TRBD2 matches 12 bases. Germline CDR1 reads SGDLS; CDR2 reads YYNGEE. CDR3 length: 14 residues. V gave up 7 bases and J gave up 3 bases; unmatched junction bases: 1. Written as DNA, the CDR3 is TGTGCCAGCGGGACTAGCGGGTACACCGGGGAGCTGTTTTTT. It yields the protein CASGTSGYTGELFF.

The gene calls are TRBV19 and TRBJ2-1; D gene unclear. Trimming stripped 4 bases from V and 5 bases from J, with 12 bases between. CDR1 LNHDA and CDR2 SQIVND come from the germline V gene (reference sequence). The CDR3 spans 14 residues. CDR3 bases: TGTGCCAGTAGTACGCGGCTAGTCAACAATGAGCAGTTCTTC. Amino acid sequence: CASSTRLVNNEQFF.

The genes are TRBV28 and TRBJ2-1, with TRBD1 matching over 9 bases. The CDR3 loop spans 15 amino acids. CDR1 is MDHEN and CDR2 is SYDVKM in the germline V gene. V shed 6 bases, J shed 8 bases, and the junction held 11 bases outside the gene matches. CDR3 sequence: CASSPDRGHQDEQFF. The CDR3 DNA follows: TGTGCCAGCAGCCCGGACAGGGGTCACCAGGATGAGCAGTTCTTC.

The CDR3 coding sequence is TGTGCCAGCAGCCTAGGACAAGTCTTGGAGCAGTTCTTC. This encodes CASSLGQVLEQFF. This sequence joins TRBV7-2 and TRBJ2-1; a possible D gene is TRBD1 (5 bases). This CDR3 is 13 amino acids long. The V gene lost 5 bases and the J gene lost 10 bases, with 15 bases spanning the gap. Germline V lookup: CDR1 SGHTA, CDR2 FQGNSA.

This chain uses TRBV19 with TRBJ1-1; D remains unclear. CDR1 is LNHDA and CDR2 is SQIVND in the germline V gene (reference sequence). The CDR3 spans 16 residues. With 0 bases removed from V and 7 bases from J, the gap between germline ends came to 18 bases. The CDR3 loop is CASSIDRGFGVREAFF. Here the CDR3 DNA reads TGTGCCAGTAGTATAGATCGTGGCTTCGGGGTCCGTGAAGCTTTCTTT.